The 8 T cell receptor beta chains reported below all come from one sample, sequenced in a study of T cell responses to AZD1222 COVID-19 vaccine. Only in-frame clones appear in the TCRdb table, and some are missing; sequencing was by immunoSEQ multiplex PCR. The sample holds 90,000 to 95,000 clones, 85% to 90% seen once. The sample in question was peripheral blood, obtained on day 0 of AZD1222 vaccination. The receptors were sampled from an adult in good health.

This clone was seen once. The chain has TRBV19 and TRBJ1-2; TRBD1 matches at 9 bases. This CDR3 has 12 amino acids. V shed 5 bases and J 10 bases; nucleotides not matched to a gene: 5. Germline CDR1 LNHDA, CDR2 SQIVND (reference sequence). CDR3 protein: CASSPGQGSYTF. The CDR3 DNA reads TGTGCCAGTAGTCCGGGACAGGGATCCTACACCTTC.

CDR3 DNA: TGTGCCTGGAGTGTAAGTCTTGACAGCAATCAGCCCCAGCATTTT. As protein: CAWSVSLDSNQPQHF. The V gene is TRBV30, the J gene TRBJ1-5; D unresolved. This CDR3 contains 15 residues. The V gene's germline CDR1 is GTSNPN and CDR2 SVGIG (reference sequence). V was pared by 0 bases and J by 1 base, with 10 bases between.

This chain uses TRBV5-1 with TRBJ2-7; 7 bases are shared with TRBD1. V trimming: 4 bases; J trimming: 7 bases; junction bases outside the gene matches: 11. CDR1 SGHRS and CDR2 YFSETQ come from the germline V gene. The CDR3 extends over 14 amino acids. The CDR3 loop reads CASSTLQGSGEQYF. DNA of the CDR3: TGCGCCAGCAGCACCCTACAGGGGTCGGGGGAGCAGTACTTC. The full variable domain, its missing parts supplied by reference TRBV5-1 and TRBJ2-7, is KAGVTQTPRYLIKTRGQQVTLSCSPISGHRSVSWYQQTPGQGLQFLFEYFSETQRNKGNFPGRFSGRQFSNSRSEMNVSTLELGDSALYLCASSTLQGSGEQYFGPGTRLTVT.

The V and J genes are TRBV6-5 and TRBJ2-5; D may be TRBD1 (5 bases). The CDR3 is made up of 13 amino acids. In germline, CDR1 is MNHEY, CDR2 SVGAGI. Trimming cost V 11 bases and J 1 base, with 14 bases left between them. The CDR3 reads CASGDSIQETQYF. In DNA, the CDR3 is TGTGCCTCCGGAGACAGCATCCAAGAGACCCAGTACTTC.

The rearrangement uses TRBV19 and TRBJ2-3, with D possibly TRBD1 on 5 matching bases. The CDR3 spans 15 residues. V was clipped by 0 bases and J by 1 base, with 8 bases between them. Germline-derived CDR1 and CDR2 are LNHDA and SQIVND (reference sequence). CDR3 bases: TGTGCCAGTAGTATAGACAGGGCCGGCACAGATACGCAGTATTTT. It codes for CASSIDRAGTDTQYF.

This chain joins TRBV28 and TRBJ1-1; the D gene is possibly TRBD1 (6 bases). The ends were cut back, 6 bases at V and 3 bases at J, with 23 bases in the middle. The germline V gene encodes CDR1 MDHEN and CDR2 SYDVKM. The CDR3 is 17 amino acids. CDR3 DNA sequence: TGTGCCAGCAGCCGAGGGATGGGGGCAAGCTCCCACACTGAAGCTTTCTTT. Amino acids: CASSRGMGASSHTEAFF.

The gene calls are TRBV19 and TRBJ2-3; 8 positions agree with TRBD1. The trim removed 4 bases at V and 1 base at J, leaving 1 base unmatched. The CDR3 extends over 14 amino acids. Germline-derived CDR1 and CDR2 are LNHDA and SQIVND (reference sequence). The CDR3 protein is CASSTGQGTDTQYF. In DNA, the CDR3 is TGTGCCAGTAGTACGGGACAGGGCACAGATACGCAGTATTTT.

The chain has TRBV19 and TRBJ1-5, with D uncertain. V was pared by 3 bases and J by 3 bases, with 3 bases between. In germline, CDR1 is LNHDA, CDR2 SQIVND (reference sequence). This CDR3 is 12 amino acids long. CDR3 region: CASSISNQPQHF. CDR3 in DNA: TGTGCCAGTAGTATTTCCAATCAGCCCCAGCATTTT.